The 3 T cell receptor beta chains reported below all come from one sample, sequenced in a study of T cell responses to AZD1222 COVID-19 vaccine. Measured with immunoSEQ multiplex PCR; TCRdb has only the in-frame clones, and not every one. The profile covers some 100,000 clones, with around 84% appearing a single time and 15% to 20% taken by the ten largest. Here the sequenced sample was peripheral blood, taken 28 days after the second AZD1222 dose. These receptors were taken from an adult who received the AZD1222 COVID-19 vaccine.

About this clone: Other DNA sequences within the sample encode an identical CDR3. CDR3 DNA sequence: TGTGCCAGCAGTGGGGACAGCCAAGAGACCCAGTACTTC. Residues: CASSGDSQETQYF. The J gene is TRBJ2-5, the V gene TRBV2; 7 bases match TRBD1. V lost 4 bases and J lost 1; bases outside the gene matches: 0. This CDR3 is built from 13 residues. Germline assignment: CDR1 SNHLY and CDR2 FYNNEI.

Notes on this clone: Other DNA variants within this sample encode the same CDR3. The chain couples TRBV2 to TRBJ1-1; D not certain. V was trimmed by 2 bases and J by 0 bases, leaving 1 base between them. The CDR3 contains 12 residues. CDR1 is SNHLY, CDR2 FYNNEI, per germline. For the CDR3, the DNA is TGTGCCAGCAGTGAAATGAACACTGAAGCTTTCTTT. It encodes CASSEMNTEAFF.

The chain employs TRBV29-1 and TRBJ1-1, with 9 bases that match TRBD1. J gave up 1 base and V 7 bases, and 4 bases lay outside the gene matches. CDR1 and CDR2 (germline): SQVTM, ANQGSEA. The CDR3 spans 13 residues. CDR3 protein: CSAAGQGNTEAFF. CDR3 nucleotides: TGCAGCGCTGCGGGACAGGGGAACACTGAAGCTTTCTTT.